A selection of T cell receptor beta chains follows, all from one sample in a study of regulatory T cells in long-lasting Graves disease. From the multiplex PCR reads, TCRdb called clonotypes with MiXCR, one entry per CDR3 protein. The sample lists roughly 300,000 distinct CDR3 sequences; 22% were seen once. Sequencing used peripheral blood mononuclear cells (PBMCs), obtained when the disease was refractory, from a patient treated with antithyroid drugs. Receptors originate from a female donor with Graves disease. CDR3s include the opening cysteine and the closing phenylalanine or tryptophan. D genes are given only for firm matches. Size is stated for part of the rows, as once, few or many counts, or as a class when the clone is expanded.

-,TRBV30,TRBJ1-2,many,CAWSVRRRAGDGYTF,TGTGCCTGGAGTGTACGTCGGAGGGCAGGGGATGGCTACACCTTC
-,TRBV12-3/TRBV12-4,TRBJ2-1,-,CASSRAGLNTNEQFF,TGTGCCAGCTCTCGGGCGGGATTGAATACCAATGAGCAGTTCTTC
-,TRBV19,TRBJ1-6,-,CASSTEGRRTNSPLHF,TGTGCCAGTAGTACCGAAGGGAGACGGACAAATTCACCCCTCCACTTT
-,TRBV6-2/TRBV6-3,TRBJ2-7,-,CASTSGTGSYEQYF,TGTGCCAGCACCTCCGGGACGGGCTCCTACGAGCAGTACTTC
-,TRBV9,TRBJ1-3,few,CASSYRASSGNTIYF,TGTGCCAGCAGCTACAGGGCCAGCTCTGGAAACACCATATATTTT
TRBD1,TRBV7-6,TRBJ2-1,-,CASSTSRDREELVYNEQFF,TGTGCCAGCAGCACTTCCCGGGACAGGGAGGAACTAGTATACAATGAGCAGTTCTTC
TRBD2,TRBV28,TRBJ2-7,many,CASSSPGLAGNEQYF,TGTGCCAGCAGTAGTCCGGGACTAGCGGGAAACGAGCAGTACTTC
-,TRBV5-4,TRBJ2-1,-,CASSLAATGAYNEQFF,TGTGCCAGCAGCTTGGCGGCGACGGGGGCATACAATGAGCAGTTCTTC
-,TRBV7-9,TRBJ2-7,-,CASSLLGKTYEQYF,TGTGCCAGCAGCTTATTGGGCAAAACCTACGAGCAGTACTTC
TRBD1,TRBV11-2,TRBJ2-5,many,CASSSPLPWTGGDETQYF,TGTGCCAGCAGCTCACCATTACCTTGGACAGGGGGCGATGAGACCCAGTACTTC
-,TRBV28,TRBJ2-3,-,CASSWTSFPDTQYF,TGTGCCAGCAGTTGGACCTCGTTTCCAGATACGCAGTATTTT
-,TRBV3-1,TRBJ1-5,many,CASSQEGRDNQPQHF,TGTGCCAGCAGCCAAGAAGGCAGGGATAATCAGCCCCAGCATTTT
TRBD1,TRBV20-1,TRBJ2-7,-,CSASPPGTGEIHEQYF,TGCAGTGCCTCACCCCCTGGGACAGGGGAAATCCACGAGCAGTACTTC
-,TRBV7-8,TRBJ2-5,many,CASSLARFGGRRVTGKTQYF,TGTGCCAGCAGCTTAGCGAGGTTCGGAGGTAGACGTGTTACGGGAAAGACCCAGTACTTC
-,TRBV27,TRBJ1-5,many,CASARRGGGGNQPQHF,TGTGCCAGCGCTCGGCGGGGCGGAGGGGGCAATCAGCCCCAGCATTTT
TRBD1,TRBV7-8,TRBJ1-5,few,CASSLYKTGAGRGYQPQHF,TGTGCCAGCAGCTTATATAAGACAGGGGCCGGCCGGGGGTATCAGCCCCAGCATTTT
-,TRBV18,TRBJ1-1,few,CASSPTRGRSEAFF,TGTGCCAGCTCACCAACCAGAGGACGAAGTGAAGCTTTCTTT
-,TRBV28,TRBJ2-7,-,CASSLRANNYEQYF,TGTGCCAGCAGTTTGAGGGCCAACAACTACGAGCAGTACTTC
TRBD1,TRBV24-1,TRBJ2-1,-,CATSSGGEQFF,TGTGCCACCAGTTCAGGGGGTGAGCAGTTCTTC
TRBD2,TRBV5-1,TRBJ2-2,-,CASSPGLAGNLGELFF,TGCGCCAGCAGCCCAGGACTAGCGGGCAATTTAGGGGAGCTGTTTTTT
-,TRBV28,TRBJ2-7,many,CASSSGVGEQYF,TGTGCCAGCAGTTCAGGGGTAGGCGAGCAGTACTTC
TRBD2,TRBV6-1,TRBJ2-5,many,CASVKEGTSGRSRQETQYF,TGTGCCAGCGTCAAGGAGGGGACTAGCGGGAGATCTCGGCAAGAGACCCAGTACTTC
TRBD1,TRBV20-1,TRBJ1-6,many,CSARGQGAYSPLHF,TGCAGTGCTAGGGGACAGGGGGCTTATTCACCCCTCCACTTT
-,TRBV11-2,TRBJ1-1,many,CASSLELQGRAFF,TGTGCCAGCAGCTTAGAATTACAGGGAAGGGCTTTCTTT
TRBD1,TRBV29-1,TRBJ1-1,many,CSVEGGTANTEAFF,TGCAGCGTTGAAGGGGGGACAGCGAACACTGAAGCTTTCTTT
-,TRBV7-3,TRBJ2-5,-,CAGSLAGLTQYF,TGTGCCGGCAGCTTGGCAGGGTTGACCCAGTACTTC
TRBD2,TRBV3-1,TRBJ2-5,few,CASSQTRLAGGPYRETQYF,TGTGCCAGCAGCCAAACTAGACTAGCGGGAGGCCCCTACCGTGAGACCCAGTACTTC
TRBD2,TRBV6-5,TRBJ2-5,-,CASSYLEREGETQYF,TGTGCCAGCAGTTACTTAGAGCGGGAGGGGGAGACCCAGTACTTC
-,TRBV15,TRBJ1-4,once,CATSSGYNEKLFF,TGTGCCACCAGCAGCGGTTATAATGAAAAACTGTTTTTT
TRBD2,TRBV2,TRBJ2-5,many,CASTLLAGSGETQYF,TGTGCCAGCACCCTATTAGCGGGATCCGGAGAGACCCAGTACTTC
TRBD1,TRBV6-2/TRBV6-3,TRBJ2-7,-,CASSYYPGTDYEQYF,TGTGCCAGCAGTTACTACCCCGGGACAGACTACGAGCAGTACTTC
-,TRBV6-9,TRBJ2-2,-,CASSYVSAGGRSGELFF,TGTGCCAGCAGTTACGTGAGCGCCGGGGGAAGGTCCGGGGAGCTGTTTTTT
TRBD1,TRBV28,TRBJ1-2,many,CASSSGTGTSRSGGYTF,TGTGCCAGCAGTTCCGGGACAGGGACTAGTAGATCGGGGGGCTACACCTTC
TRBD2,TRBV3-1,TRBJ2-2,few,CASSRGLAGGPRTGELFF,TGTGCCAGCAGCCGAGGACTAGCGGGAGGGCCGAGGACCGGGGAGCTGTTTTTT